This entry lists 28 T cell receptor beta chains sequenced from one sample in a study of shared clonotypes between healthy human individuals. Method: immunoSEQ multiplex PCR; TCRdb's copy keeps in-frame clones and lacks some. Here the sample spans 450,000 to 600,000 clones, about 80% being singletons. Sequencing was performed on PBMCs. These receptors originate from a woman aged 35 to 49 in good health. Some clones in this sample may be carry-over from other donors' samples.

The CDR3 loop reads CASSLVLAGREQFF. The CDR3 coding sequence is TGCGCCAGCAGCTTGGTACTAGCGGGAAGGGAGCAGTTCTTC. The chain combines TRBV5-1 with TRBJ2-1; 10 bases align to TRBD2. CDR3 length: 14 residues. V lost 0 bases and J lost 10; bases outside the gene matches: 4. Germline V lookup: CDR1 SGHRS, CDR2 YFSETQ.

The gene calls are TRBV19 and TRBJ2-6; no definite D call. With 6 bases removed from V and 2 bases from J, the gap between germline ends came to 8 bases. The germline V gene has CDR1 LNHDA and CDR2 SQIVND (reference sequence). The CDR3 length is 14 residues. DNA of the CDR3: TGTGCCAGTAGGCCCGGGCCTGGGGCCAACGTCCTGACTTTC. Translated: CASRPGPGANVLTF.

The chain carries TRBV7-8 and TRBJ1-4; 7 nucleotides line up with TRBD1. CDR1 and CDR2 (germline): SGHVS, FQNEAQ. V trimming: 5 bases; J trimming: 2 bases; junction bases outside the gene matches: 8. This CDR3 region has 16 residues. The CDR3 coding sequence is TGTGCCAGCAGCCAAGACAGGGTACGGACTAATGAAAAACTGTTTTTT. Translation: CASSQDRVRTNEKLFF.

The J gene is TRBJ1-3, the V gene TRBV10-2; D remains ambiguous. This CDR3 has 14 residues. Looked up from germline, CDR1 is WSHSY and CDR2 is SAAADI. V gave up 0 bases and J gave up 4 bases, with 7 bases separating them. CDR3 loop: CASSESRVGNTIYF. CDR3 coding DNA: TGCGCCAGCAGTGAGTCTAGGGTGGGAAACACCATATATTTT.

The V call is TRBV18, the J call TRBJ2-3, with 10 bases aligning to TRBD1. J was trimmed by 4 bases and V by 3 bases; bases with no gene match: 4. The CDR3 loop spans 15 amino acids. CDR1 is KGHSH and CDR2 is LQKENI in the germline V gene. This CDR3 reads CASSPRTGGADTQYF. The DNA for the CDR3 is TGTGCCAGCTCACCGAGGACAGGGGGGGCAGATACGCAGTATTTT.

This clone came up once. The chain employs TRBV7-3 and TRBJ2-2, with 8 positions matching TRBD2. This CDR3 has 16 amino acids. Per germline, CDR1 SGHTA and CDR2 FQGTGA. J gave up 0 bases and V 2 bases, and 2 bases lay outside the gene matches. The CDR3 DNA reads as TGTGCCAGCAGCTTAGGGGGACTAGCGAACACCGGGGAGCTGTTTTTT. It specifies CASSLGGLANTGELFF.

The V call is TRBV5-6, the J call TRBJ1-2, with a tentative D call TRBD1 (6 bases). CDR1 and CDR2 from the germline V gene are SGHDT and YYEEEE. Between the trimmed V and J ends, which lost 3 bases and 8 bases, there was a span of 11 bases. CDR3 length: 12 amino acids. The CDR3 bases are TGTGCCAGCAGCTCAGGACAGTGGGGCTACACCTTC. It yields the protein CASSSGQWGYTF.

The rearrangement uses TRBV30 and TRBJ1-2; D is uncertain. Germline lookup yields CDR1 GTSNPN and CDR2 SVGIG (reference sequence). V lost 2 bases to trimming and J lost 0 bases, with 10 bases between them. The CDR3 extends over 14 amino acids. The CDR3, as DNA: TGTGCCTGGAGTATGCGGAGTTCTAACTATGGCTACACCTTC. Its protein product is CAWSMRSSNYGYTF. The complete variable domain, with remaining parts taken from reference TRBV30 and TRBJ1-2, reads SQTIHQWPATLVQPVGSPLSLECTVEGTSNPNLYWYRQAAGRGLQLLFYSVGIGQISSEVPQNLSASRPQDRQFILSSKKLLLSDSGFYLCAWSMRSSNYGYTFGSGTRLTVV.

The genes are TRBV19 and TRBJ2-1; TRBD1 matches 9 bases. Germline loops: CDR1 LNHDA, CDR2 SQIVND (reference sequence). V shed 7 bases, J shed 4 bases, and the junction held 5 bases outside the gene matches. This CDR3 region has 14 residues. CDR3 sequence reads: CASTTTGGYNEQFF. The CDR3 nucleotides are TGTGCCAGTACGACGACAGGGGGGTACAATGAGCAGTTCTTC.

This chain joins TRBV16 and TRBJ1-4; D is unclear. The CDR3 is 15 amino acids. Trimming removed 0 bases at V and 0 bases at J, with 5 bases between. Germline loops: CDR1 KGHSY, CDR2 FQNENV. CDR3 amino acids: CASSQSVPTNEKLFF. The CDR3 DNA reads as TGTGCCAGCAGCCAATCGGTTCCAACTAATGAAAAACTGTTTTTT.

This clone was picked up a small number of times. The rearrangement uses TRBV19 and TRBJ2-1; 7 bases are a match to TRBD2. Germline V gene sequence: CDR1 LNHDA, CDR2 SQIVND (reference sequence). The CDR3 length is 16 residues. V lost 5 bases, J lost 7 bases, and 14 bases stayed unmatched. The CDR3 spells CASSPRERDNMNEQFF. DNA for the CDR3: TGTGCCAGTAGTCCTCGCGAGCGGGATAATATGAATGAGCAGTTCTTC.

The genes are TRBV27 and TRBJ2-1, with 14 bases matching TRBD2. With 6 bases clipped from V and 16 bases from J, the junction kept 11 bases outside the gene matches. Per germline, CDR1 MNHEY and CDR2 SMNVEV (reference sequence). The CDR3 extends over 14 amino acids. The CDR3 nucleotides read TGTGCCAGCAGACCCGAATGGACTAGCGGGAGGCTCTTCTTC. Its translation is CASRPEWTSGRLFF.

This chain uses TRBV11-3 with TRBJ2-5, with a tentative D call TRBD1 (5 bases). CDR3 length: 11 amino acids. V lost 6 bases and J 5 bases, leaving 7 bases between the germline ends. Germline assignment: CDR1 SGHNT and CDR2 YENEEA. CDR3 sequence: CASSRGETQYF. The CDR3 DNA sequence: TGTGCCAGCAGTAGGGGTGAGACCCAGTACTTC. Combining the CDR3 with reference TRBV11-3 and TRBJ2-5 gives the whole variable domain EAGVVQSPRYKIIEKKQPVAFWCNPISGHNTLYWYLQNLGQGPELLIRYENEEAVDDSQLPKDRFSAERLKGVDSTLKIQPAELGDSAVYLCASSRGETQYFGPGTRLLVL.

This clone has a handful of counts. This chain connects TRBV30 to TRBJ1-1; TRBD1 aligns across 11 bases. There are 13 residues in the CDR3. The V segment lost 2 bases and the J segment 6 bases; nucleotides outside the gene matches: 2. The germline gives CDR1 GTSNPN, CDR2 SVGIG (reference sequence). In nucleotides, the CDR3 is TGTGCCTGGAGTCAGGGACAGGGGGCTGAAGCTTTCTTT. Translating gives CAWSQGQGAEAFF.

The CDR3 DNA sequence: TGCAGCGTTGCCCTAGGGGGGCTGAAGAATGAGCAGTTCTTC. Translating gives CSVALGGLKNEQFF. This chain uses TRBV29-1 with TRBJ2-1; D tentatively reads TRBD1 or TRBD2 (6 bases each). Trimming removed 4 bases at V and 7 bases at J, with 17 bases between. This CDR3 has 14 amino acids. Per the germline V gene, CDR1 is SQVTM and CDR2 is ANQGSEA.

This clone was picked up a small number of times. The genes are TRBV6-1 and TRBJ2-7, with a possible D match to TRBD2 (6 bases). This CDR3 is built from 15 residues. CDR1 and CDR2 (germline): MNHNS, SASEGT. Trimming pared 6 bases from V and 4 bases from J, leaving 19 bases between. The CDR3, as DNA: TGTGCCAGCAGCTCGCGGGGCAACGCCGAGTACGAGCAGTACTTC. It is translated as CASSSRGNAEYEQYF.

The V gene is TRBV2, the J gene TRBJ2-5; D is ambiguous. Per germline, CDR1 SNHLY and CDR2 FYNNEI. This CDR3 has 13 residues. The ends were cut back, 5 bases at V and 5 bases at J, with 12 bases in the middle. CDR3 coding DNA: TGTGCCAGCAGTCTCGAACAGAGGGAGACCCAGTACTTC. Translation: CASSLEQRETQYF.

The DNA of the CDR3 is TGTGCCAGCAGCGCCGCCGGGACTTCGGCCACAGATACGCAGTATTTT. It yields the protein CASSAAGTSATDTQYF. The gene calls are TRBV11-3 and TRBJ2-3, with a weak D call TRBD2 (6 bases). The CDR3 is 16 amino acids. The ends were cut back, 5 bases at V and 2 bases at J, with 17 bases in the middle. Germline V gene lookup returns CDR1 SGHNT and CDR2 YENEEA. Full variable domain (missing parts from reference TRBV11-3 and TRBJ2-3): EAGVVQSPRYKIIEKKQPVAFWCNPISGHNTLYWYLQNLGQGPELLIRYENEEAVDDSQLPKDRFSAERLKGVDSTLKIQPAELGDSAVYLCASSAAGTSATDTQYFGPGTRLTVL.

The chain links TRBV10-3 to TRBJ1-1, with D possibly being TRBD1 (6 bases). Germline CDR1 ENHRY, CDR2 SYGVKD. The CDR3 sequence is 12 residues long. V lost 5 bases and J lost 11, with 15 bases in between. The CDR3 DNA sequence: TGTGCCATCAGTTCATCGGAGGGGGGGGCTTTCTTT. Encoded protein: CAISSSEGGAFF.

The CDR3 sequence: CASSILGAEAFF. CDR3 sequence (DNA): TGTGCCAGTAGTATACTAGGGGCTGAAGCTTTCTTT. The chain combines TRBV19 with TRBJ1-1; the D gene is possibly TRBD1 (5 bases). CDR3 length: 12 residues. Trimming cost V 2 bases and J 6 bases, with 7 bases left between them. Germline V gives CDR1 LNHDA, CDR2 SQIVND (reference sequence).

The chain joins TRBV7-3 to TRBJ2-7; 9 nucleotides line up with TRBD1. The CDR3 sequence is 15 residues long. J gave up 3 bases and V 5 bases, and 8 bases lay outside the gene matches. Germline CDR1 reads SGHTA; CDR2 reads FQGTGA. The CDR3 protein is CASSPAGTGFYEQYF. The CDR3 DNA sequence: TGTGCCAGCAGCCCGGCGGGGACAGGGTTCTACGAGCAGTACTTC. Full variable domain (rest looked up from reference TRBV7-3 and TRBJ2-7): GAGVSQTPSNKVTEKGKYVELRCDPISGHTALYWYRQSLGQGPEFLIYFQGTGAADDSGLPNDRFFAVRPEGSVSTLKIQRTERGDSAVYLCASSPAGTGFYEQYFGPGTRLTVT.

The J gene is TRBJ2-1, the V gene TRBV7-7; 11 nucleotides line up with TRBD2. The length of the CDR3 is 18 residues. From germline, CDR1 is SSHAT and CDR2 FNYEAQ (reference sequence). V lost 2 bases, J lost 4 bases, and 10 bases stayed unmatched. CDR3 region: CASSLNSGREVAYNEQFF. CDR3 nucleotides: TGTGCCAGCAGCTTAAATAGCGGGAGGGAAGTGGCTTACAATGAGCAGTTCTTC.

The chain employs TRBV7-2 and TRBJ2-5; D remains unclear. V dropped 5 bases and J dropped 2 bases, with 9 bases sitting between them. The germline gives CDR1 SGHTA, CDR2 FQGNSA. The CDR3 runs 13 residues. The CDR3 sequence is CASSVVRQETQYF. The CDR3 nucleotides are TGTGCCAGCAGCGTCGTAAGGCAAGAGACCCAGTACTTC.

The rearrangement joins TRBV7-3 to TRBJ2-7; perhaps TRBD1 as D (5 bases). Trimming stripped 2 bases from V and 3 bases from J, with 14 bases between. Germline assignment: CDR1 SGHTA and CDR2 FQGTGA. This CDR3 contains 15 residues. The CDR3 nucleotides are TGTGCCAGCAGCTTAGCCAGGGCTCAATACTACGAGCAGTACTTC. It yields the protein CASSLARAQYYEQYF.

The rearrangement uses TRBV15 and TRBJ1-5, with TRBD1 identical over 9 bases. J was trimmed by 7 bases and V by 1 base; bases with no gene match: 8. Germline CDR1 LNHNV, CDR2 YYDKDF (reference sequence). CDR3 size: 16 residues. The DNA of the CDR3 is TGTGCCACCAGCAGAGCGAAGACAGGGGGGAACCAGCCCCAGCATTTT. Translated: CATSRAKTGGNQPQHF.

This clone showed up just a few times. The V gene is TRBV7-3, the J gene TRBJ1-1; the match to TRBD1 covers 8 bases. Germline CDR1 is SGHTA and CDR2 is FQGTGA. Trimming at V came to 5 bases and at J to 5 bases, leaving 7 bases not matched to a gene. The CDR3 has 14 residues. The CDR3 here is CASSQQGETTEAFF. The CDR3 DNA is TGTGCCAGCAGCCAACAGGGGGAAACAACTGAAGCTTTCTTT.

This clone was observed a few times. The chain joins TRBV28 to TRBJ1-5, with 8 bases identical to TRBD1. Germline assignment: CDR1 MDHEN and CDR2 SYDVKM. This CDR3 region has 14 residues. J was trimmed by 7 bases and V by 3 bases; bases with no gene match: 5. The CDR3 coding sequence is TGTGCCAGCAGTTTTGTGTCAGGGGGCCAGCCCCAGCATTTT. It codes for CASSFVSGGQPQHF.

The chain uses TRBV28 and TRBJ1-1; a weak D match, TRBD1 (6 bases). Trimming took 8 bases from V and 5 from J, leaving 12 bases between them. CDR3 length: 12 amino acids. The germline CDR1 and CDR2 sequences are MDHEN and SYDVKM. This CDR3 reads CASQFRGTEAFF. In DNA form, the CDR3 reads TGTGCCAGCCAATTCAGGGGAACTGAAGCTTTCTTT.